The clone carrying this T cell receptor beta chain came up many times. What it recognizes is unknown. This sample was included in a study of T cells after yellow fever vaccination. Background on the study: SMART-Seq v4 Ultra Low Input prepared the low-cell-number fractions. Findings and limits, study-wide: Most clones from primary vaccination resurfaced after the booster (approximately 95% CD4, 70% to 90% CD8). Among all clonotypes, a small share was observed in both CD4 and CD8 compartments.

The CDR3 spans 14 residues. V dropped 6 bases and J dropped 1; count of bases not matched to a gene: 1. The germline V gene has CDR1 LNHDA and CDR2 SQIVND (reference sequence). TCRdb re-called the 5' RACE reads through MiXCR, storing one row per CDR3 protein. The sample has over 250,000 distinct CDR3 sequences; over 4.5% are singletons. Specimen: CD4+ T cells sorted from PBMCs, collected on the day of the yellow fever booster vaccination. The V and J genes are TRBV19 and TRBJ2-7; 12 positions agree with TRBD2. This TCR came from a man between 18 and 29 years old who received the YFV17D yellow fever vaccine. The CDR3 region is CASRGLAGSYEQYF. The DNA for the CDR3 is TGTGCCAGTAGAGGACTAGCGGGATCCTACGAGCAGTACTTC.